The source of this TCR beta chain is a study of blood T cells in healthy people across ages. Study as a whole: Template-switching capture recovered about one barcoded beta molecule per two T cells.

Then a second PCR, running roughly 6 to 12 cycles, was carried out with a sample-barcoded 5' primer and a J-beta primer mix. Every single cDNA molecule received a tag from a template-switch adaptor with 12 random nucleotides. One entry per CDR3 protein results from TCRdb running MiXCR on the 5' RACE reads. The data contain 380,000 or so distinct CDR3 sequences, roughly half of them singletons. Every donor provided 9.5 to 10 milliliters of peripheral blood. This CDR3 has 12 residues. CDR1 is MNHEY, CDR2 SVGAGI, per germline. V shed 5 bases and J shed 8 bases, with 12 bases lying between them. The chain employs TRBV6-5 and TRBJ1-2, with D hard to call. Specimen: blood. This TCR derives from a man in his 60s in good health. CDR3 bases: TGTGCCAGCAGTCGGGGTGAGAGAGGCTACACCTTC. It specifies CASSRGERGYTF.